What follows are 6 T cell receptor beta chains derived from one specimen sequenced in a study of PD-1 blockade in classical Hodgkin lymphoma. Indicated time point: cycle 4 day 1 (C4D1), after six to seven weeks of nivolumab. Relapses following autologous stem cell transplantation were seen in all patients, with brentuximab vedotin exposure varying. Magnetic negative selection of thawed PBMCs was the method by which CD4+ T cells were purified. Method: immunoSEQ multiplex PCR; TCRdb's copy keeps in-frame clones and lacks some. Among some 30,000 clones, roughly 85% were seen once, and the ten largest hold just under 2.5%. Sequenced material: CD4+ T cells from blood, taken before the fourth cycle of nivolumab. The receptor set was obtained from a human donor with classical Hodgkin lymphoma.

This chain joins TRBV7-6 and TRBJ2-7; D may be TRBD2 (5 bases). This CDR3 contains 15 residues. V was cut by 4 bases and J by 2 bases, with 15 bases left in between. Germline lookup yields CDR1 SGHVS and CDR2 FNYEAQ. The CDR3 reads CASSSGRTQTYEQYF. In DNA form, the CDR3 reads TGTGCCAGCAGCTCTGGGCGGACTCAAACCTACGAGCAGTACTTC.

The V call is TRBV11-2, the J call TRBJ2-7; D unclear. The CDR3 totals 13 residues. V was cut by 4 bases and J by 1 base, with 8 bases left in between. Germline CDR1 is SGHAT and CDR2 is FQNNGV. CDR3 coding DNA: TGTGCCAGCAGCTCACTTAGGTCCTACGAGCAGTACTTC. It encodes CASSSLRSYEQYF.

The genes are TRBV11-3 and TRBJ2-1; TRBD2 agrees at 15 bases. Germline CDR1 reads SGHNT; CDR2 reads YENEEA. This CDR3 spans 17 amino acids. Trimming at V came to 5 bases and at J to 5 bases, leaving 7 bases not matched to a gene. In DNA form, the CDR3 reads TGTGCCAGCAGCCCGAGGACTAGCGGGAGGGCGGACAATGAGCAGTTCTTC. Translated: CASSPRTSGRADNEQFF.

The J gene is TRBJ1-1, the V gene TRBV9, with D maybe TRBD1 (6 bases). Germline loops: CDR1 SGDLS, CDR2 YYNGEE. The CDR3 spans 15 residues. V lost 3 bases, J lost 5 bases, and 17 bases lay in between. CDR3 DNA: TGTGCCAGCAGCGCTCGACAGGTCGGGGGGACTGAAGCTTTCTTT. Its translation is CASSARQVGGTEAFF. Looking up the rest from reference TRBV9 and TRBJ1-1 gives the full variable domain: DSGVTQTPKHLITATGQRVTLRCSPRSGDLSVYWYQQSLDQGLQFLIQYYNGEERAKGNILERFSAQQFPDLHSELNLSSLELGDSALYFCASSARQVGGTEAFFGQGTRLTVV.

The rearrangement joins TRBV27 to TRBJ2-1, with TRBD2 identical over 16 bases. The CDR3 runs to 21 residues. The ends lost 2 bases at V and 8 bases at J; junction bases unmatched: 18. The germline V gene has CDR1 MNHEY and CDR2 SMNVEV (reference sequence). CDR3 sequence (DNA): TGTGCCAGCAGTTTAAAAACCGGGACTAGCGGGAGGGCCAGGTTGGACCATGAGCAGTTCTTC. As protein: CASSLKTGTSGRARLDHEQFF.

The chain links TRBV2 to TRBJ2-1; D is ambiguous. Trimming stripped 8 bases from V and 10 bases from J, with 12 bases between. Per the germline V gene, CDR1 is SNHLY and CDR2 is FYNNEI. This CDR3 is built from 11 residues. The CDR3, as DNA: TGTGCCAGCCATAAGAGCTCCGAGCAGTTCTTC. This translates into CASHKSSEQFF.